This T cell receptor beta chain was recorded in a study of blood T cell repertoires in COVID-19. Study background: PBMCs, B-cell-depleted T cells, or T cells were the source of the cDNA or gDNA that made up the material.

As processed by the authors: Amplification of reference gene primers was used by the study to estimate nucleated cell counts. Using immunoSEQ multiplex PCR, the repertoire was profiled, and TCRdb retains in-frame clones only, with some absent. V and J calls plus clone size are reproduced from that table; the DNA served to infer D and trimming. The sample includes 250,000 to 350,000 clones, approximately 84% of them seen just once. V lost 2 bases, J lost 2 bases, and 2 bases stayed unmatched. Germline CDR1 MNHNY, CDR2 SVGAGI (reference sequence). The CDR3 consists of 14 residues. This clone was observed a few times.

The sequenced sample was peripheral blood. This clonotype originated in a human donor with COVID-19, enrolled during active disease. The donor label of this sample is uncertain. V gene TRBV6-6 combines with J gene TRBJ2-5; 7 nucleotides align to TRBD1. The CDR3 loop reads CASSYRQGQETQYF. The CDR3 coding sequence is TGTGCCAGCAGTTACAGACAGGGACAAGAGACCCAGTACTTC.